This T cell receptor (beta chain) was found in a study of radiotherapy plus CTLA-4 blockade in lung cancer. Study as a whole: Disease control was seen in approximately 31% of patients, objective responses in 18%. Study observations and caveats: Peripheral blood showed expansion of tumor-derived TCR clones after radiotherapy and ipilimumab. Early blood T cell clone dynamics, with interferon-beta, were reported to best predict response.

CDR3 length equals 15 residues. Per germline, CDR1 SEHNR and CDR2 FQNEAQ (reference sequence). Trimming shortened V by 2 bases and J by 0 bases, and 11 bases separated the two germline ends. Notes on this clone: As yet, its antigen is unknown.

Clones were sequenced by immunoSEQ multiplex PCR, and TCRdb holds only the in-frame ones, with some missing. The sample shows 80,000 to 95,000 clones, 83% of them seen only once. Chemo-refractory metastatic non-small-cell lung cancer patients were treated with focal radiation plus CTLA-4 blockade with ipilimumab. This clonotype was sampled from a human donor with non-small cell lung cancer who had stable disease on radiotherapy plus ipilimumab. The chain uses TRBV7-9 and TRBJ2-7, with a weak D call TRBD1 (5 bases). Sequences were derived from peripheral blood, sampled from a patient treated with radiotherapy plus ipilimumab. The chain's CDR3 is CASSLRGASSYEQYF. For the CDR3, the DNA is TGTGCCAGCAGCTTAAGGGGCGCCAGCTCCTACGAGCAGTACTTC.